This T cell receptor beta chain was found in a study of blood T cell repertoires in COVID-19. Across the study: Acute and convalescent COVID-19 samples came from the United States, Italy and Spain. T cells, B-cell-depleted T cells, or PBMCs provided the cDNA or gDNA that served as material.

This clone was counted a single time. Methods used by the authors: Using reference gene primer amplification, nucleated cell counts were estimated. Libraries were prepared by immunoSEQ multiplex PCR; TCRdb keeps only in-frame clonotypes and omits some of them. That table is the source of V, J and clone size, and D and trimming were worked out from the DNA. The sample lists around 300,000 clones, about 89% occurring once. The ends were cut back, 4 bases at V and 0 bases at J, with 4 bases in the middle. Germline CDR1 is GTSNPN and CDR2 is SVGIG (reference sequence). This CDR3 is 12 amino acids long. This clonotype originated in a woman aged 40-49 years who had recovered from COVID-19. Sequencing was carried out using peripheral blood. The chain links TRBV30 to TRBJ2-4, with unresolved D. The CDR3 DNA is TGTGCCTGGACCTCAGCCAAAAACATTCAGTACTTC. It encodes CAWTSAKNIQYF. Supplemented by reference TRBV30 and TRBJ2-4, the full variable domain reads SQTIHQWPATLVQPVGSPLSLECTVEGTSNPNLYWYRQAAGRGLQLLFYSVGIGQISSEVPQNLSASRPQDRQFILSSKKLLLSDSGFYLCAWTSAKNIQYFGAGTRLSVL.